What follows are 26 T cell receptor beta chains derived from one specimen sequenced in a study of CXCR3-negative and CXCR3-positive naive CD8 T cells (dated by TCRdb to the late 2010s). Overall study outcomes, separate from this receptor: TRB CDR3s from CXCR3-positive naive cells showed higher hydrophobicity (lower Kidera factor 4), lower energy, and higher strength and volume indices than CXCR3-negative naive cells.

These receptors lack a known antigen. Sequenced using a NextSeq 550. The Human TCR Profiling Kit (MiLaboratory) was used to make UMI-labeled 5' RACE TRB cDNA libraries. Following reprocessing of the reads by TCRdb, the data hold one row per CDR3 protein sequence and no DNA is available. The sample's table covers about 130,000 distinct CDR3 sequences. The top ten hold 0.4% to 0.5% of the sample. The specimen was naive CXCR3+ CD8+ T cells from blood. The label giving this sample's cell subset or site can be read as: CD45RO-CCR7+CD27+CD95- naive CD8+ T cells expressing CXCR3 (TNR3+). These receptors were obtained from a human donor in good health. Some clones in this sample may be carry-over from other donors' samples.

The gene calls are TRBV29-1 and TRBJ2-7; TCRdb selects TRBD1, and the lack of DNA leaves this call unchecked. The CDR3 consists of 15 residues. The germline V gene has CDR1 SQVTM and CDR2 ANQGSEA. The CDR3 protein is CSVAGQESGDYEQYF.

The chain uses TRBV7-2 and TRBJ2-7; TCRdb calls TRBD1, which cannot be checked without DNA. This CDR3 is 16 amino acids long. Per the germline V gene, CDR1 is SGHTA and CDR2 is FQGNSA. This chain's CDR3 is CASSLDPGHRTYEQYF.

The CDR3 sequence is CASSFGQDSYEQYF. The genes are TRBV12-3 or TRBV12-4 and TRBJ2-7. This CDR3 comprises 14 residues.

V is TRBV29-1 and J is TRBJ1-1; absent DNA, TCRdb's TRBD1 call cannot be checked. The CDR3 extends over 17 amino acids. Germline assignment: CDR1 SQVTM and CDR2 ANQGSEA. The CDR3 region is CSVEGLVPGQGVTEAFF.

The chain has TRBV13 and TRBJ2-7; TCRdb indicates TRBD2, and absent DNA this call remains unverified. The CDR3 contains 15 residues. Germline V gene data show CDR1 as PRHDT and CDR2 as FYEKMQ (reference sequence). The CDR3 protein is CASSAGPGSSYEQYF.

The CDR3: CASSYQTGQGALGYGYTF. The chain has TRBV6-2 or TRBV6-3 and TRBJ1-2; no DNA is available, so the TRBD1 call from TCRdb remains unchecked. This CDR3 contains 18 residues. Germline V CDR1 and CDR2: MNHEY, SVGEGT.

The chain combines TRBV18 with TRBJ1-2. The CDR3 runs to 14 residues. Germline V CDR1 and CDR2: KGHSH, LQKENI. The CDR3 is CASSPPGSLYGYTF.

V and J are TRBV28 and TRBJ2-4; TCRdb's D call, TRBD1, is unchecked because there is no DNA. Germline V CDR1 and CDR2: MDHEN, SYDVKM. The CDR3 runs to 14 residues. The CDR3 sequence is CASSPPSRGDIQYF.

The V and J genes are TRBV10-2 and TRBJ2-1; TCRdb indicates TRBD2, and absent DNA this call remains unverified. Germline assignment: CDR1 WSHSY and CDR2 SAAADI. The CDR3 is 16 residues long. The chain's CDR3 is CASSNRTSGSKDEQFF.

CDR3 loop: CASSHPQGYNEQFF. The gene calls are TRBV11-3 and TRBJ2-1; as DNA is missing, the TRBD1 call by TCRdb cannot be tested. The CDR3 has 14 amino acids. Germline lookup yields CDR1 SGHNT and CDR2 YENEEA.

This chain connects TRBV15 to TRBJ1-1; TCRdb lists TRBD1, though no DNA is available to test this call. The CDR3 contains 16 residues. Germline V lookup: CDR1 LNHNV, CDR2 YYDKDF (reference sequence). This chain's CDR3 is CATSRDRGRLNTEAFF.

The chain couples TRBV3-1 to TRBJ2-7; TCRdb calls TRBD1, which cannot be checked without DNA. In germline, CDR1 is LGHDT, CDR2 YNNKEL (reference sequence). The CDR3 length is 17 residues. CDR3: CASSLTEGLPGKGQQYF.

The rearrangement uses TRBV20-1 and TRBJ2-7. Germline CDR1 reads DFQATT; CDR2 reads SNEGSKA (reference sequence). The CDR3 loop spans 11 amino acids. CDR3 amino acids: CSAIDHYEQYF.

The chain couples TRBV5-1 to TRBJ1-1. CDR3 length: 13 residues. Germline V CDR1 and CDR2: SGHRS, YFSETQ. CDR3: CASSLDKNTEAFF.

The chain employs TRBV20-1 and TRBJ2-1; TCRdb's D call, TRBD2, is unchecked because there is no DNA. CDR1 is DFQATT and CDR2 is SNEGSKA in the germline V gene (reference sequence). CDR3 length equals 14 residues. The CDR3 spells CRLPLLAGDHEQFF.

This chain connects TRBV6-5 to TRBJ2-1; TCRdb names TRBD2, which stays unverified in the absence of DNA. The germline CDR1 and CDR2 sequences are MNHEY and SVGAGI. CDR3 length: 15 residues. The CDR3: CASSYSPTSWDEQFF.

The gene calls are TRBV7-2 and TRBJ2-1; the D call from TCRdb, TRBD2, cannot be confirmed without DNA. Germline-derived CDR1 and CDR2 are SGHTA and FQGNSA. This CDR3 has 15 amino acids. The CDR3 sequence: CASSFGLAGYNEQFF.

V and J are TRBV7-9 and TRBJ2-1; the TRBD1 assignment by TCRdb is unverifiable without DNA. The CDR3 totals 16 residues. Germline assignment: CDR1 SEHNR and CDR2 FQNEAQ (reference sequence). This CDR3 is CASSLEAAGRYNEQFF.

The chain couples TRBV12-3 or TRBV12-4 to TRBJ1-1; TCRdb gives TRBD1 as the D gene, but with no DNA this cannot be confirmed. The CDR3 consists of 14 residues. The CDR3 reads CASRLGQGDTEAFF.

The chain has TRBV29-1 and TRBJ2-5; TCRdb selects TRBD2, and the lack of DNA leaves this call unchecked. From germline, CDR1 is SQVTM and CDR2 ANQGSEA. This CDR3 has 14 amino acids. CDR3 protein: CSVEPAGPQETQYF.

The J gene is TRBJ2-7, the V gene TRBV11-2; with no DNA, the TCRdb D assignment of TRBD1 cannot be verified. Germline lookup yields CDR1 SGHAT and CDR2 FQNNGV. This CDR3 spans 15 amino acids. The CDR3 reads CASSPSRGASYEQYF.

This chain joins TRBV7-9 and TRBJ2-2. Germline-derived CDR1 and CDR2 are SEHNR and FQNEAQ (reference sequence). The CDR3 loop spans 12 amino acids. CDR3 sequence: CASSFVPGELFF.

The V gene is TRBV27, the J gene TRBJ2-5; there is no DNA to check the TCRdb D call of TRBD2. The germline gives CDR1 MNHEY, CDR2 SMNVEV (reference sequence). This CDR3 has 17 amino acids. This CDR3 reads CASSLTPQRGGQETQYF.

The chain carries TRBV7-9 and TRBJ2-7; TCRdb gives TRBD2 as the D gene, but with no DNA this cannot be confirmed. The CDR3 runs 13 residues. Germline values: CDR1 SEHNR, CDR2 FQNEAQ (reference sequence). This CDR3 reads CASRGTPAYEQYF.

This sequence joins TRBV7-6 and TRBJ2-5; without DNA, the TCRdb call of TRBD2 cannot be checked. The CDR3 is 17 residues long. CDR1 and CDR2 from the germline V gene are SGHVS and FNYEAQ. The CDR3 reads CASSLGWLAGGVETQYF.

This CDR3 reads CSVALMNYNEQFF. The chain carries TRBV29-1 and TRBJ2-1. From germline, CDR1 is SQVTM and CDR2 ANQGSEA. CDR3 length: 13 residues.